This T cell receptor (beta chain) derives from a study of cytomegalovirus exposure and HLA in healthy donors. In the case of this clone: Antigen unknown.

Findings of the study overall: As was reported, the classifier diagnosed cytomegalovirus status with high specificity and sensitivity.

The study ran its PCR with 60 Vbeta and 13 Jbeta primers. The assay was immunoSEQ multiplex PCR, and TCRdb's table has in-frame clones only and misses some. The data hold 90,000 or so clones, with approximately 68% observed a single time. The ends lost 1 base at V and 7 bases at J; junction bases unmatched: 11. This CDR3 has 18 amino acids. Germline assignment: CDR1 SEHNR and CDR2 FQNEAQ (reference sequence). The receptor was derived from a boy younger than 18 in good health and CMV-seropositive. The genes are TRBV7-9 and TRBJ1-5; 12 nucleotides agree with TRBD1. What was sequenced was PBMCs. CDR3 amino acids: CASSLGLPGDRGHQPQHF. The CDR3 DNA follows: TGTGCCAGCAGCTTAGGTCTCCCGGGGGACAGGGGGCACCAGCCCCAGCATTTT.